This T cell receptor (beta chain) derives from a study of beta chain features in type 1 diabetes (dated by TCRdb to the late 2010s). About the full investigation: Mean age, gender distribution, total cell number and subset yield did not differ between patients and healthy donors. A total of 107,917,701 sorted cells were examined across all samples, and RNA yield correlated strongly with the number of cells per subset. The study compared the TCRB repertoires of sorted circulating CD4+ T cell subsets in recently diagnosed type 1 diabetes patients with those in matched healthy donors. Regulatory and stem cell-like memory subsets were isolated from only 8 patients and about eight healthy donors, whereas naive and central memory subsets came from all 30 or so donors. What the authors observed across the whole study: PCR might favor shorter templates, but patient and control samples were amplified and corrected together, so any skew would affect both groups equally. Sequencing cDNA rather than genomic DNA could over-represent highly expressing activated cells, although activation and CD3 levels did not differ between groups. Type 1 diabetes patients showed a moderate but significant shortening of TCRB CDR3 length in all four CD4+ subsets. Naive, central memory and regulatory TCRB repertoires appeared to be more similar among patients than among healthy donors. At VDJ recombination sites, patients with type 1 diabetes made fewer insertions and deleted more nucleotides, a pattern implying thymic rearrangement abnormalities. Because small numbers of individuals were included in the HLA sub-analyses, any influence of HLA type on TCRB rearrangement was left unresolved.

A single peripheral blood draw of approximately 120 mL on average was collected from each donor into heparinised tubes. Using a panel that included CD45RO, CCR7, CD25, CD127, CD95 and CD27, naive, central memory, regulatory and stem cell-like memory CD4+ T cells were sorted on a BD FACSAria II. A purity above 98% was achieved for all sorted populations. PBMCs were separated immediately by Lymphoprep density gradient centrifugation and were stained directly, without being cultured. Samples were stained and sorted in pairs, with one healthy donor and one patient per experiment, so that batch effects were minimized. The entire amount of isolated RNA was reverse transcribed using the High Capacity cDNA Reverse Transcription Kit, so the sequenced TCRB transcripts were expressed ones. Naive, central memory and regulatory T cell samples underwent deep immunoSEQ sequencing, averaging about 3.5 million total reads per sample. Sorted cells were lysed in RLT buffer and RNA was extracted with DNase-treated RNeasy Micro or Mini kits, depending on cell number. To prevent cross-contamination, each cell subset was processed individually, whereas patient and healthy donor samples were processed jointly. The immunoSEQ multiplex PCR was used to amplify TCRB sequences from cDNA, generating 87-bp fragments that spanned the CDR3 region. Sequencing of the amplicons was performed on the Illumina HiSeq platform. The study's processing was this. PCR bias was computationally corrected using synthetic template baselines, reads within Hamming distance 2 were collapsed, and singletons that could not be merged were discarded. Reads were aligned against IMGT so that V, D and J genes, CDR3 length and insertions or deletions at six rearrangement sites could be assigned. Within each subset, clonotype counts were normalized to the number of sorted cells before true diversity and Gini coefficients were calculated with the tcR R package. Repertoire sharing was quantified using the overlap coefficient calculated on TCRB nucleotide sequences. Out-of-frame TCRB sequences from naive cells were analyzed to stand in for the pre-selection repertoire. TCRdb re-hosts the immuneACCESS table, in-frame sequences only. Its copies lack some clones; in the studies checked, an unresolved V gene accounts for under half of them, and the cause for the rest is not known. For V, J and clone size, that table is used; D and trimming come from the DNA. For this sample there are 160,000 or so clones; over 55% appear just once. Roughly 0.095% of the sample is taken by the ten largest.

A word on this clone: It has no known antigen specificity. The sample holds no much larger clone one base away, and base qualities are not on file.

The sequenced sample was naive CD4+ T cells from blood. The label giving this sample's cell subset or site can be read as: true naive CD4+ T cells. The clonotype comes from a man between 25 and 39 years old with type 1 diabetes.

In nucleotide form, the sequence is TGTGCCAGCAGTGAAGAGGTGGGACAGGGGCGTGGCTACACCTTC. This sequence encodes CASSEEVGQGRGYTF. The rearrangement joined TRBV2 to TRBJ1-2; TRBD1 lines up with 10 middle nucleotides. The CDR3 measures 15 amino acids from cysteine to phenylalanine. CDR3 DNA is the only sequence kept; it has 45 bases, read in frame from the first base. Via the germline V gene, CDR1 is SNHLY and CDR2 FYNNEI. Trimming accounts for 1 base at V and 7 bases at J, while the number of junction bases matched to no gene is 6.